The present TCR beta chain was sequenced within a study of blood T cell repertoires in COVID-19. Whole-study context: COVID-19 samples, acute and convalescent, were from the United States, Italy and Spain.

From germline, CDR1 is KGHDR and CDR2 SFDVKD. This CDR3 region has 17 residues. The V segment lost 2 bases and the J segment 6 bases; nucleotides outside the gene matches: 10. Profiling relied on immunoSEQ multiplex PCR, and the TCRdb table lists in-frame clones only, not all of them. Here the sample spans approximately 250,000 clones, approximately 89% being singletons. The clonotype was recovered from a woman between 55 and 75 years old who had recovered from COVID-19. The chain joins TRBV24-1 to TRBJ1-5, with TRBD1 identical over 9 bases. Sequencing was carried out using peripheral blood. This chain's CDR3 is CATSDSAGTGLSQPQHF. The CDR3 bases are TGTGCCACCAGTGATTCCGCCGGGACAGGGCTTTCTCAGCCCCAGCATTTT.